Sequencing of this T cell receptor beta chain was carried out in a study of PD-L1 blockade in urothelial cancer listed by TCRdb under 2017. Background on the whole study: Therapy was started in the mid-2010s for all patients, and atezolizumab 1,200 mg was administered intravenously every 3 weeks. Pretreatment tumor samples, along with matched peripheral blood serially collected before and after atezolizumab treatment, were subjected to TCR sequencing. Pretreatment blood TCR-seq was available for about 27 patients, at least one posttreatment blood collection was obtained for around 25 patients, and tumor TCR-seq was available for around 25 patients. About nine tenths of the roughly 29 patients were identified as males with urothelial cancer of bladder origin, and a prior smoking history was reported by 18 of 29 patients. Roughly 10 patients achieved durable clinical benefit and roughly 20 did not. Whole exome sequencing and RNA sequencing of pretreatment tumors were performed alongside TCR sequencing in the same patients. Durable clinical benefit meant progression-free survival longer than 6 months, and TCR features were also tested against progression-free and overall survival. Blood samples were analyzed 3 weeks after the start of treatment (second dose) and 6 weeks after the start of treatment. Patients had an ECOG performance status of 0 or 1 and had received between 0 and 3 prior chemotherapy regimens. Blood samples gave a median of about 140,000 T cells and approximately 85,000 unique TCRs, with a median clonality of approximately 0.08. The study, an exploratory multi-omic analysis, examined somatic, immune and clinical correlates of response to PD-L1 blockade with atezolizumab in urothelial cancer.

Explained via the paper, the time point label denotes: pretreatment peripheral blood. The cohort comprised fewer than 35 patients with locally advanced or metastatic urothelial carcinoma treated at Memorial Sloan Kettering on a trial protocol. Peripheral blood mononuclear cells were collected pretreatment and during treatment, with between 1 and 8 total time points per patient. The Qiagen DNeasy Blood extraction kit was used to purify genomic DNA from total PBMCs and tumor samples. Collected pretreatment and during treatment, PBMCs were isolated and stored as previously described. Results and caveats for the whole study, not just this receptor: A pretreatment peripheral blood TCR clonality below the median was linked to improved progression-free and overall survival. Because of the small sample size (n ≈ 31) and the many exploratory analyses performed, the results are intended to be regarded as hypothesis-generating. Patients with durable benefit showed greater expansion of tumor-associated TCR clones in peripheral blood 3 weeks after starting treatment (n of about 20, p = 0.022).

To estimate absolute template abundance from read counts, synthetic TCR analog templates were spiked into each PCR. The immunoSEQ assay used bias-controlled V and J gene primers to amplify TCRbeta CDR3 regions from genomic DNA. Sequencing of rearranged TCRbeta segments was performed at approximately 20X coverage. As for how the authors treated the data: Clustering was used to correct sequencing errors, and CDR3s were annotated against IMGT so that V, D and J genes could be assigned. Out-of-frame and stop-codon sequences were excluded, and only productive TCRbeta rearrangements were used in downstream analyses. Clonality was calculated as one minus the Shannon entropy normalized by the log of the number of unique productive sequences. Fisher's exact test with Benjamini-Hochberg correction, using a cutoff of adjusted p below 0.01, was how clones that differed between time points or between blood and tumor were identified. The immuneACCESS repertoire file appears here via TCRdb, limited to in-frame rearrangements. These files lack a portion of the clones; in checked studies, under half of the deficit traces to unresolved V genes, and the cause of the others is not known. The V and J calls and clone size are taken from that table; D and trimming were inferred from the DNA. Across this sample there are approximately 94,000 clones, with around 90% seen only once. The ten top clones hold roughly 2% of the sample.

On this clone: Its antigen has not been determined. One end of the junction varies from germline; a read error may be responsible.

The CDR3 goes from the cysteine to the phenylalanine over 14 residues. The entry retains the CDR3 DNA only, 42 bases that are in frame from base 1. Per the germline V gene (reference sequence), SSHAT is the CDR1 and FNYEAQ is the CDR2. The sequence derives from a man aged 60 to 75 with urothelial cancer. The rearranged segments are TRBV7-7 and TRBJ2-3; the D gene cannot be resolved reliably. Sequences were derived from PBMCs, sampled around atezolizumab (anti-PD-L1) treatment. The CDR3 sequence is CASSLGRSTDTQYF. The DNA reads as follows: TGTGCTAGCAGCTTAGGGCGGAGCACAGATACGCAGTATTTT.